The 30 T cell receptor delta chains in this list originate from one sample, sequenced in a study of gamma-delta chains in newborns, infants, children. TCRdb fed the reads to CATT. The sample lists 8,900 or so delta-chain clones; approximately 1.5% were seen once. Sample: blood. Source of these receptors: a child who was a newborn, infant or young child, either healthy, febrile or measles-vaccinated (not recorded which).

This clone was seen repeatedly, ten times or more. Other nucleotide sequences in the sample specify the same CDR3. The V and J genes are TRDV3 and TRDJ1; a weak D match, TRDD2 (6 bases). Trimming took 0 bases from V and 3 from J, leaving 32 bases between them. The CDR3 has 20 residues. Germline V CDR1 and CDR2: TVYSNPD, GDNSRS (reference sequence). CDR3 bases: TGTGCCTTTAGACCCCGCCTCCTACTCCCGGGGCTGGTCGGGTCCGATAAACTCATCTTT. This gives the protein CAFRPRLLLPGLVGSDKLIF.

This clone was observed a few times. The same CDR3 is also encoded by other DNA sequences in this sample. The chain employs TRDV1 and TRDJ1; 10 bases map to TRDD3. CDR3 size: 20 residues. Germline V lookup: CDR1 TSWWSYY, CDR2 QGS. Trimming cost V 3 bases and J 6 bases; bases outside gene matches: 22. CDR3 sequence reads: CALGELLLPQVLGDAYKLIF. The DNA for the CDR3 is TGTGCTCTTGGGGAGCTATTGCTTCCCCAGGTACTGGGGGATGCATATAAACTCATCTTT.

This clone was observed a handful of times. This rearrangement joins TRDV1 to TRDJ1, with 9 bases fitting TRDD3. Unmatched junction bases numbered 23, after V lost 5 bases and J lost 7 bases. CDR1 TSWWSYY and CDR2 QGS come from the germline V gene. The CDR3 is 19 amino acids. The CDR3, as DNA: TGTGCTCTTGGGATGAACCCCCTTTTACTGGGGGACCCGCCGGTTAAACTCATCTTT. Amino acids: CALGMNPLLLGDPPVKLIF.

As to this clone: One junction end disagrees with the germline gene, perhaps due to a read error. This chain links TRDV1 with TRDJ1; TRDD3 agrees at 10 bases. The CDR3 extends over 18 amino acids. From germline, CDR1 is TSWWSYY and CDR2 QGS. As DNA, the CDR3 is TGTGCTCTTGGGGAACTAGACACTACTGGGGGATGCACCGATAATCTCATCTTT. Protein sequence: CALGELDTTGGCTDNLIF.

This clone was picked up a small number of times. A much larger clone sits a single nucleotide away, making a read error possible. Other DNA sequences in the sample encode the same CDR3. The J gene is TRDJ2, the V gene TRDV1; 7 bases agree with TRDD3. The CDR3 extends over 16 amino acids. Per the germline V gene, CDR1 is TSWWSYY and CDR2 is QGS. The CDR3 bases are TGTGCCCTTGCCGTTCCTCTGGGGGTTCATTCAGCACAACTCTTCTTT. Translating gives CALAVPLGVHSAQLFF.

This clone is deemed medium-sized (0.01 to 0.1%). Other DNA sequences in this sample translate to the same CDR3. The chain carries TRDV1 and TRDJ1, with D possibly being TRDD3 (5 bases). The V end was cut by 0 bases, the J end by 5 bases, with 28 bases between. The CDR3 totals 20 residues. The germline V gene has CDR1 TSWWSYY and CDR2 QGS. CDR3 DNA sequence: TGTGCTCTTGGGGAACTAGTGGGCCTCCGCCAAGGGGAGAGGAGTGATAAACTCATCTTT. Amino acids: CALGELVGLRQGERSDKLIF.

As for this clone: The protein recorded in TCRdb matches a much larger clone and deviates from this DNA's translation at residue 9, suggesting a read error; the protein here is obtained by translating the DNA. CDR3 bases: TGTGCTCTTGGGGAACTCAGAGGGATGCCCACCGATAAACTCATCTTT. Its protein is CALGELRGMPTDKLIF. V usage is TRDV1 and J usage is TRDJ1; TRDD3 is a possible D gene (5 bases). The germline V and J ends were trimmed by 0 bases and 1 base, with 12 bases remaining between them. CDR3 size: 16 residues. Germline V gene sequence: CDR1 TSWWSYY, CDR2 QGS.

To note about this clone: A read error may explain this, as a much larger clone is one base away. Other DNA sequences within the sample encode an identical CDR3. The chain joins TRDV3 to TRDJ2, with a weak D call TRDD3 (6 bases). CDR1 is TVYSNPD, CDR2 GDNSRS, per germline (reference sequence). The CDR3 consists of 13 residues. CDR3 coding DNA: TGCGCCTTTGGGGGGGACGAGACAGCACAACTCTTCTTT. Translated: CAFGGDETAQLFF.

In regard to this clone: A much larger clone sits a single nucleotide away, making a read error possible. The sample holds other DNA sequences that translate to the same CDR3. In nucleotides, the CDR3 is TGCGCTCTTGGGGAATCCCGCGGGATAACGAGAGGGGAGAAACTCATCTTT. This codes for CALGESRGITRGEKLIF. This chain joins TRDV1 and TRDJ1, with a tentative D call TRDD3 (6 bases). Per the germline V gene, CDR1 is TSWWSYY and CDR2 is QGS. The CDR3 is 17 amino acids.

A note on this clone: TCRdb's protein, taken from a much larger clone, differs from this DNA's translation at residue 7, likely owing to a read error; the protein displayed comes from the DNA. The chain combines TRDV2 with TRDJ1; D might be TRDD2 (5 bases). V was trimmed by 2 bases and J by 0 bases, leaving 21 bases between them. Germline assignment: CDR1 GEAIGNYY and CDR2 EKD. CDR3 length: 18 amino acids. CDR3 DNA: TGTGCCTGTGACAATTCCTGCGACCTTCTCAAGTACACCGATAAACTCATCTTT. This encodes CACDNSCDLLKYTDKLIF.

This clone showed up just a few times. It may be a read error: a sequence one base away is much more abundant. The chain has TRDV1 and TRDJ2, with D maybe TRDD2 (6 bases). This CDR3 region has 22 residues. CDR1 and CDR2 (germline): TSWWSYY, QGS. DNA of the CDR3: TGTGCTCTTGGGGACTCCTACGGTGTGGATCTGGCGCGAAACTCTTTGATAGCACAACTCTTCTTT. As protein: CALGDSYGVDLARNSLIAQLFF.

This clone occurred a few times. The TCRdb protein comes from a much larger clone and disagrees with this DNA's translation at residue 4, likely due to a read error; the protein given here is derived from the DNA. The chain uses TRDV1 and TRDJ1; 10 bases align to TRDD3. This CDR3 spans 19 amino acids. The germline CDR1 and CDR2 sequences are TSWWSYY and QGS. The CDR3 reads CALVELPTGGFFYTDKLIF. DNA of the CDR3: TGTGCTCTTGTGGAACTACCCACTGGGGGATTCTTCTACACCGATAAACTCATCTTT.

This clone was counted only a few times. This likely traces to a read error, being one base from a far larger clone. The chain uses TRDV2 and TRDJ3; 13 bases are a match to TRDD3. Germline V gene lookup returns CDR1 GEAIGNYY and CDR2 EKD. With 3 bases clipped from V and 2 bases from J, the junction kept 12 bases outside the gene matches. The CDR3 runs 21 residues. CDR3: CACDAAILGDTRPWDTRQMFF. The CDR3 DNA reads as TGTGCCTGTGACGCCGCTATACTGGGGGATACGCGCCCCTGGGACACCCGACAGATGTTTTTC.

On this clone itself: Being one base from a much bigger clone, this may be a read error. Other DNA sequences in the sample encode the same CDR3. V is TRDV2 and J is TRDJ1; TRDD3 might be the D (6 bases). The CDR3 is made up of 14 amino acids. V lost 7 bases to trimming and J lost 6 bases, with 20 bases between them. CDR1 GEAIGNYY and CDR2 EKD come from the germline V gene. CDR3 nucleotide sequence: TGTGCCTGCGACCCCCTCTGGGGACCTAATAAACTCATCTTT. Protein: CACDPLWGPNKLIF.

Concerning this clone itself: The TCRdb protein, from a much larger clone, departs from this DNA's translation at residue 5, likely by read error; the protein shown derives from the DNA. The chain uses TRDV2 and TRDJ3; 7 bases line up with TRDD3. CDR1 and CDR2 (germline): GEAIGNYY, EKD. The CDR3 runs 20 residues. Trimming cost V 3 bases and J 0 bases; bases outside gene matches: 13. CDR3 bases: TGTGCCTGTGACGCCGAGACGGGGGATCCTCGCTCCTGGGACACCCGACAGATGTTTTTC. Encoded protein: CACDAETGDPRSWDTRQMFF.

This clone qualifies as medium-sized (0.01 to 0.1%). The chain has TRDV1 and TRDJ1, with 10 bases aligning to TRDD3. The CDR3 contains 21 residues. Germline trimming cut 6 bases from V and 2 bases from J; bases unmatched to any gene: 24. The germline gives CDR1 TSWWSYY, CDR2 QGS. The CDR3 region is CALGVCPPPAGGYTSTDKLIF. In DNA, the CDR3 is TGTGCTCTTGGCGTCTGTCCACCTCCAGCTGGGGGATATACTTCGACCGATAAACTCATCTTT.

In its sample, this clone ranks as medium-sized. Other nucleotide sequences in the sample specify the same CDR3. CDR3 in DNA: TGTGCTCTTGGGACTCCTAGGCAACTCTTCTTT. It codes for CALGTPRQLFF. The chain is built from TRDV1 and TRDJ2; D is possibly TRDD2 (5 bases). In germline, CDR1 is TSWWSYY, CDR2 QGS. The V end was cut by 5 bases, the J end by 11 bases, with 9 bases between. There are 11 residues in the CDR3.

About this clone: The protein given by TCRdb reflects a much larger clone and differs at residue 16 from this DNA's translation, likely from a read error; the protein shown is the DNA's translation. This rearrangement joins TRDV2 to TRDJ1; 11 bases agree with TRDD3. Germline loops: CDR1 GEAIGNYY, CDR2 EKD. The CDR3 has 18 amino acids. CDR3 sequence (DNA): TGTGCCTGTGACCCTGCCCCTGGGGGATACCAGTACACCGATAAACCCATCTTT. It encodes CACDPAPGGYQYTDKPIF.

This clone has just a few counts. This may be a read error, as it is one base from a much larger clone. The chain uses TRDV2 and TRDJ3, with 8 nucleotides matching TRDD3. CDR3 length: 20 amino acids. In germline, CDR1 is GEAIGNYY, CDR2 EKD. The CDR3 sequence: CACGTVGTGGFSWDTRQMFF. In DNA form, the CDR3 reads TGTGCCTGTGGCACCGTGGGAACTGGGGGGTTCTCCTGGGACACCCGACAGATGTTTTTC.

This clone was recorded a few times. The TCRdb record carries a much larger clone's protein, which differs from this DNA's translation at residue 3; a read error is the likely cause, and the protein listed here is the DNA translation. The chain has TRDV2 and TRDJ2; 9 bases are a match to TRDD3. Germline CDR1 is GEAIGNYY and CDR2 is EKD. There are 14 residues in the CDR3. CDR3 protein: CARDFLGDTAQLFF. CDR3 DNA: TGTGCCCGTGACTTCCTGGGGGATACAGCACAACTCTTCTTT.

This clone was counted a few times. The V call is TRDV1, the J call TRDJ1; D gene uncertain. Germline loops: CDR1 TSWWSYY, CDR2 QGS. V lost 0 bases to trimming and J lost 0 bases, with 20 bases between them. The CDR3 sequence is 19 residues long. The CDR3 bases are TGTGCTCTTGGGGAACTCCCTCCCTCCCGGGCTCAGTACACCGATAAACTCATCTTT. Residues: CALGELPPSRAQYTDKLIF.

In the case of this clone: This may be a read error: a much more frequent sequence differs by one nucleotide. Different DNA sequences within this sample yield the same CDR3. The chain joins TRDV3 to TRDJ1, with D possibly matching TRDD3 (5 bases). CDR1 is TVYSNPD and CDR2 is GDNSRS in the germline V gene (reference sequence). V lost 2 bases, J lost 11 bases, and 12 bases lay in between. The CDR3 runs 10 residues. CDR3 DNA sequence: TGTGCCTTTCGGAGGATGGGGCTCATCTTT. Protein sequence: CAFRRMGLIF. Full variable domain (remainder filled in from reference TRDV3 and TRDJ1): CDKVTQSSPDQTVASGSEVVLLCTYDTVYSNPDLFWYRIRPDYSFQFVFYGDNSRSEGADFTQGRFSVKHILTQKAFHLVISPVRTEDSATYYCAFRRMGLIFGKGTRVTVEP.

This clone was counted only a few times. The rearrangement joins TRDV1 to TRDJ1; D possibly matches TRDD2 or TRDD3 (5 bases each). V was cut by 6 bases and J by 0 bases, with 20 bases left in between. Germline V gene data show CDR1 as TSWWSYY and CDR2 as QGS. The CDR3 sequence is 17 residues long. The CDR3 protein is CALGFPGGPGDTDKLIF. The CDR3 region has the DNA TGTGCTCTTGGCTTCCCCGGGGGGCCGGGGGACACCGATAAACTCATCTTT.

By proportion, this clone is medium-sized. Written as DNA, the CDR3 is TGTGCTCTTGGGGACACATCTTCCTACCCAACCACCGTACTGGGGGATTCCGATAAACTCATCTTT. It translates to CALGDTSSYPTTVLGDSDKLIF. The rearrangement links TRDV1 to TRDJ1, with 10 bases fitting TRDD3. The CDR3 spans 22 residues. The V segment lost 3 bases and the J segment 3 bases; nucleotides outside the gene matches: 25. Looked up from germline, CDR1 is TSWWSYY and CDR2 is QGS.

By sample fraction, this clone is medium-sized. Other DNA sequences in the sample encode the same CDR3. The CDR3 DNA follows: TGTGCTCTTGGGGAACTAAGGGCGCCCAGGGCTGGGGGATACGATAAACTCATCTTT. Protein: CALGELRAPRAGGYDKLIF. The V gene is TRDV1, the J gene TRDJ1; 10 bases align to TRDD3. The CDR3 length is 19 residues. V dropped 0 bases and J dropped 4; count of bases not matched to a gene: 14. Looked up from germline, CDR1 is TSWWSYY and CDR2 is QGS.

The chain employs TRDV1 and TRDJ1, with a weak D call TRDD3 (6 bases). Looked up from germline, CDR1 is TSWWSYY and CDR2 is QGS. V was shortened by 4 bases and J by 11 bases, with 29 bases between the two germline ends. The CDR3 is made up of 17 amino acids. The CDR3 DNA reads TGTGCTCTTGGGGGACTGCCTCCTAGGGGTACTGGGAGAAAGCTCATCTTT. As protein: CALGGLPPRGTGRKLIF.

In its sample, this clone was seen a few times. A read error may explain this, as a much larger clone is one base away. The chain has TRDV1 and TRDJ1; 9 nucleotides align to TRDD3. The trim removed 1 base at V and 1 base at J, leaving 28 bases unmatched. This CDR3 spans 24 amino acids. Germline V gene lookup returns CDR1 TSWWSYY and CDR2 QGS. Written as DNA, the CDR3 is TGTGCTCTTGGGGAACCGTGCCGTGGCCTTCCCAAGGGGATACGGCGCGTAGTCACCGATAAACTCATCTTT. Translation gives CALGEPCRGLPKGIRRVVTDKLIF.

Comments on this clone: TCRdb's protein for this DNA is that of a much larger clone and differs from the translation at residue 11, likely a read error; the protein shown is the DNA translation. V gene TRDV1 combines with J gene TRDJ1; the D gene is possibly TRDD3 (5 bases). CDR3 size: 16 residues. Trimming cost V 0 bases and J 4 bases, with 15 bases left between them. Germline CDR1 is TSWWSYY and CDR2 is QGS. For the CDR3, the DNA is TGTGCTCTTGGGGAACTCCCAAAAGGATATGTCGATAAACTCATCTTT. Protein: CALGELPKGYVDKLIF.

Comment on this clone: TCRdb records a much larger clone's protein for this DNA, with a difference at residue 9 that likely arises from a read error; the protein given is the translation of the DNA. This chain links TRDV2 with TRDJ2; D is perhaps TRDD3 (6 bases). CDR3 size: 20 residues. Germline lookup yields CDR1 GEAIGNYY and CDR2 EKD. V was trimmed by 1 base and J by 2 bases, leaving 25 bases between them. CDR3 sequence: CACDTRTGRYAGGLTAQLFF. CDR3 coding DNA: TGTGCCTGTGACACTCGTACTGGGAGATACGCGGGGGGGTTGACAGCACAACTCTTCTTT.

Comments on this clone: This is likely an artifact of a read error, given a far larger clone one base away. The chain uses TRDV2 and TRDJ3, with TRDD3 identical over 12 bases. Germline CDR1 GEAIGNYY, CDR2 EKD. This CDR3 spans 23 amino acids. The CDR3 here is CACDALGDTLTVKSSWYTRQMFF. The CDR3 bases are TGTGCCTGTGACGCGCTGGGGGATACGCTTACTGTGAAAAGCTCCTGGTACACCCGACAGATGTTTTTC.